The clone carrying this T cell receptor beta chain appeared many times. Its antigen is as yet unknown. V shed 5 bases and J 7 bases; nucleotides not matched to a gene: 8. The CDR3 contains 14 residues. Per the germline V gene, CDR1 is SGHTA and CDR2 is FQGNSA. The data were obtained in a study of T cells in Graves' hyperthyroidism and ophthalmopathy. Study-wide points: Also found in blood were most expanded thyroid clonotypes above 0.001. Model predictions of ophthalmopathy came a median around 6.5 months before onset. From stable hyperthyroidism, ophthalmopathy was set apart by a 13 V-J model.

Using RNA transcripts as the source, TCR beta CDR3 regions were amplified. When the TCR CDR3 underwent first-round RT-PCR, the HTBI primer set was used. TCRdb fed the multiplex PCR reads into MiXCR, producing one record per CDR3 protein. This table has more than 350,000 distinct CDR3 sequences, 15% appearing once. Graves' hyperthyroidism is called stable when ophthalmopathy does not progress within 18 months. This clonotype originated in a woman aged 25 to 39 with Graves' hyperthyroidism. Specimen: blood. This chain connects TRBV7-2 to TRBJ2-5; TRBD2 matches 9 bases. The CDR3 DNA reads as TGTGCCAGCAGCCCCGGGACTAGCTATCCGACCCAGTACTTC. Amino acid sequence: CASSPGTSYPTQYF.